This T cell receptor beta chain stems from a study of OX40 agonist ivuxolimab in advanced cancers. Clones were sequenced by immunoSEQ multiplex PCR, and TCRdb holds only the in-frame ones, with some missing. Altogether around 93,000 clones are present, around nine tenths being singletons, with the ten largest covering roughly 1.5%. This clonotype originated in an adult with an advanced solid tumor such as melanoma, head and neck, liver or kidney cancer. Sample: CD4+ or CD8+ T cells sorted from blood, taken in a trial of the OX40 agonist ivuxolimab.

The DNA of the CDR3 is TGTGCCAGCAGCGAGTCTAGCGGGAGGGCCAATGAGCAGTTCTTC. This encodes CASSESSGRANEQFF. The chain combines TRBV9 with TRBJ2-1; 12 nucleotides agree with TRBD2. The V gene end was trimmed by 3 bases and the J gene end by 6 bases; junction bases not matched to a gene: 4. Germline V lookup: CDR1 SGDLS, CDR2 YYNGEE. The CDR3 loop spans 15 amino acids.